This T cell receptor (beta chain) was sequenced during a study of T cells in Graves' hyperthyroidism and ophthalmopathy. The germline V gene encodes CDR1 SGHTA and CDR2 FQGNSA. Trimming cost V 5 bases and J 5 bases; bases outside gene matches: 8. The CDR3 spans 16 residues. Orbital computed tomography and thyroid ultrasound, together with serum TRAb and thyroxine and clinical symptoms, were used for diagnoses. Using RNA transcripts as the source, TCR beta CDR3 regions were amplified. The primer set for the first-round RT-PCR of the TCR CDR3 was HTBI. MiXCR, applied by TCRdb to the multiplex PCR reads, yields one record per CDR3 protein. The sample shows 650,000 to 800,000 distinct CDR3 sequences, about 45% of them seen only once.

Sequenced sample: peripheral blood or thyroid tissue (not recorded which). The gene calls are TRBV7-2 and TRBJ2-7; 14 bases fit TRBD2. The sequence came from an adult man with Graves' disease, either hyperthyroidism or ophthalmopathy (not recorded which). Here the CDR3 DNA reads TGTGCCAGCAGCGCCCAGGGGACTAGCGGGAGAAACGAGCAGTACTTC. Translated: CASSAQGTSGRNEQYF.